This TCR beta chain was profiled in a study of shared clonotypes between healthy human individuals. Study results and caveats: The study generally estimated greater richness for naive than memory subsets. Owing to a small donor count, the genetic and exposure-history diversity represented was limited. In a few donors, around 5% of naive CD4 clonotypes appeared in common.

Assay: immunoSEQ multiplex PCR; the TCRdb copy retains only in-frame clones and omits some. Of about 680,000 clones in the sample, just over 90% were seen once. The germline V gene encodes CDR1 SGHVS and CDR2 FNYEAQ. The length of the CDR3 is 13 residues. V gave up 2 bases and J gave up 10 bases, with 12 bases separating them. Points on this clone: Antigen specificity is unknown.

Selected positively for CCR7 and CD45RO-negative, naive CD8 cells excluded terminally differentiated effector memory CD45RA+ cells. Donation came from healthy HIV-negative adults that had no recent acute infections or vaccinations. The sequencing input was naive CD8+ T cells sorted from blood. The receptor was derived from a man younger than 40 in good health. The chain combines TRBV7-6 with TRBJ2-1; D possibly corresponds to TRBD2 (6 bases). The CDR3 reads CASSLNGGTEQFF. CDR3 nucleotides: TGTGCCAGCAGCTTAAACGGCGGGACGGAGCAGTTCTTC.